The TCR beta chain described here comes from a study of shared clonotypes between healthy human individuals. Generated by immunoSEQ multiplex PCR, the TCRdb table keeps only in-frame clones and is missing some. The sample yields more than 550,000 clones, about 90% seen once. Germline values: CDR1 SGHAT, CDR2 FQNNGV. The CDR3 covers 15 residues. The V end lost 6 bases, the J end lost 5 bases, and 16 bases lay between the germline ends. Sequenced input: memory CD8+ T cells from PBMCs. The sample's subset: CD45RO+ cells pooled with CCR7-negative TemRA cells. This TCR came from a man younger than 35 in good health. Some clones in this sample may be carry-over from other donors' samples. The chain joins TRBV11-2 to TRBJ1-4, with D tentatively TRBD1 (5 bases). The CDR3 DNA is TGTGCCAGCAGACCGCAGACCGACAGAAATGAAAAACTGTTTTTT. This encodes CASRPQTDRNEKLFF.